This passage covers 13 T cell receptor beta chains from one sample sequenced in a study of T cells after yellow fever vaccination. MiXCR, applied by TCRdb to the 5' RACE reads, yields one record per CDR3 protein. The repertoire consists of about 400,000 distinct CDR3 sequences, with about 6.2% occurring once and the leading ten covering 15%. Specimen: PBMCs, collected 5 days after the yellow fever booster vaccination. The receptors derive from a man aged 25 to 40 who received the YFV17D yellow fever vaccine.

Points on this clonotype: This could be a read error, since a much larger clone is one nucleotide away. Since no conserved phenylalanine or tryptophan closes the CDR3, a read error is the likely cause. The J gene is TRBJ2-1, the V gene TRBV9, with TRBD2 matching over 10 bases. J was trimmed by 7 bases and V by 4 bases; bases with no gene match: 5. The CDR3 is 14 residues long. In germline, CDR1 is SGDLS, CDR2 YYNGEE. CDR3: CASSTSGETNEQFI. The CDR3 nucleotides read TGTGCCAGCAGCACTAGCGGGGAGACGAATGAGCAGTTCATC.

V is TRBV6-2 or TRBV6-3 and J is TRBJ2-3, with D unclear. Germline assignment: CDR1 MNHEY and CDR2 SVGEGT. The CDR3 length is 15 residues. Between the trimmed V and J ends, which lost 6 bases and 0 bases, there was a span of 13 bases. The CDR3 DNA sequence: TGTGCCAGCAGAACATCGGACGGAAGCACAGATACGCAGTATTTT. Translating gives CASRTSDGSTDTQYF.

This clonotype was observed many times. The V call is TRBV28, the J call TRBJ2-7; D gene uncertain. CDR1 is MDHEN, CDR2 SYDVKM, per germline. This CDR3 has 16 residues. The germline V and J ends were trimmed by 4 bases and 6 bases, with 22 bases remaining between them. In nucleotides, the CDR3 is TGTGCCAGCAGTTCCATTTCAGGTTCTTTTGGCTCCGAGCAGTACTTC. It is translated as CASSSISGSFGSEQYF.

This clonotype came up a few times. The V gene is TRBV20-1, the J gene TRBJ2-7; 12 bases match TRBD2. CDR3 length equals 14 residues. With V trimmed by 4 bases and J by 9 bases, 10 bases remained unmatched. Germline V gene sequence: CDR1 DFQATT, CDR2 SNEGSKA (reference sequence). The CDR3 DNA sequence: TGCAGTGCTAATCCCGGGACTAGCGGGTTAGGGCAGTACTTC. It specifies CSANPGTSGLGQYF.

This clonotype was seen ten or more times. CDR3: CASSNSGRAGYEQFF. The DNA for the CDR3 is TGCGCCAGCAGCAATAGCGGGAGGGCCGGGTATGAGCAGTTCTTC. The chain employs TRBV5-1 and TRBJ2-1; TRBD2 aligns across 11 bases. CDR3 length: 15 amino acids. V dropped 4 bases and J dropped 8; count of bases not matched to a gene: 8. Germline-derived CDR1 and CDR2 are SGHRS and YFSETQ.

This clonotype has at least ten counts. J is TRBJ2-5 and V is TRBV29-1; 7 positions match TRBD1. CDR3 size: 14 residues. The V gene end was trimmed by 7 bases and the J gene end by 2 bases; junction bases not matched to a gene: 10. CDR1 is SQVTM and CDR2 is ANQGSEA in the germline V gene. The CDR3 loop reads CSGNPRDSQETQYF. The CDR3 nucleotides are TGCAGCGGTAATCCCCGGGACAGTCAAGAGACCCAGTACTTC.

A few counts support this clonotype. The chain couples TRBV30 to TRBJ2-1; 8 bases are shared with TRBD2. The ends lost 4 bases at V and 6 bases at J; junction bases unmatched: 8. The CDR3 length is 14 residues. The germline CDR1 and CDR2 sequences are GTSNPN and SVGIG (reference sequence). CDR3 loop: CAWKGLAGANEQFF. In DNA, the CDR3 is TGTGCCTGGAAAGGACTAGCCGGAGCCAATGAGCAGTTCTTC.

This clonotype was picked up a small number of times. V gene TRBV5-1 combines with J gene TRBJ2-6; possible D gene TRBD2, 5 bases. Germline V lookup: CDR1 SGHRS, CDR2 YFSETQ. The CDR3 is 15 amino acids. The V and J ends lost 7 bases and 4 bases respectively, with 15 bases between them. For the CDR3, the DNA is TGCGCCAGCGCCCTGGGCGGGTCCGGGGCCAACGTCCTGACTTTC. It encodes CASALGGSGANVLTF.

A few counts support this clonotype. The chain has TRBV20-1 and TRBJ2-1, with 13 bases lining up with TRBD2. This CDR3 has 15 residues. In germline, CDR1 is DFQATT, CDR2 SNEGSKA (reference sequence). V lost 5 bases, J lost 7 bases, and 8 bases stayed unmatched. CDR3: CSAPTLAGGPNEQFF. The CDR3 DNA sequence: TGCAGTGCTCCGACACTAGCGGGAGGGCCGAATGAGCAGTTCTTC.

The chain joins TRBV28 to TRBJ2-1; maybe TRBD2 (5 bases). V was pared by 7 bases and J by 7 bases, with 14 bases between. This CDR3 is built from 13 residues. Germline V gene lookup returns CDR1 MDHEN and CDR2 SYDVKM. Here the CDR3 reads CASIPSGWNEQFF. For the CDR3, the DNA is TGTGCCAGCATTCCATCGGGGTGGAATGAGCAGTTCTTC. The full variable domain, its missing parts supplied by reference TRBV28 and TRBJ2-1, is DVKVTQSSRYLVKRTGEKVFLECVQDMDHENMFWYRQDPGLGLRLIYFSYDVKMKEKGDIPEGYSVSREKKERFSLILESASTNQTSMYLCASIPSGWNEQFFGPGTRLTVL.

This clonotype has at least ten counts. A much larger clone lies one base from this, so it may be a read error. The chain uses TRBV7-2 and TRBJ2-3, with D possibly being TRBD1 (6 bases). The CDR3 has 13 amino acids. The V end was cut by 2 bases, the J end by 4 bases, with 7 bases between. Germline loops: CDR1 SGHTA, CDR2 FQGNSA. The DNA of the CDR3 is TGTGCCAGCAGCTTAAAGGGGGCAGATACGCAGTATTTT. Translation: CASSLKGADTQYF.

The table lists this clonotype with a few counts. V and J are TRBV19 and TRBJ2-1; 7 bases are a match to TRBD2. The germline gives CDR1 LNHDA, CDR2 SQIVND (reference sequence). There are 14 residues in the CDR3. V lost 9 bases to trimming and J lost 5 bases; unmatched junction nucleotides: 10. The CDR3 coding sequence is TGTGCCAGCAAGTCGACTAGCCACGACAATGAGCAGTTCTTC. Protein: CASKSTSHDNEQFF.

V usage is TRBV12-3 or TRBV12-4 and J usage is TRBJ2-7, with 10 bases aligning to TRBD1. This CDR3 comprises 16 residues. Trimming at V came to 0 bases and at J to 2 bases, leaving 4 bases not matched to a gene. CDR3 bases: TGTGCCAGCAGTTTAGCTAGTGGACAGGGGGCCTACGAGCAGTACTTC. This translates into CASSLASGQGAYEQYF.